This T cell receptor beta chain originates from a study of blood T cell repertoires in COVID-19. Looking at the study overall: Italy, Spain and the United States were the sources of the convalescent and acute COVID-19 samples. The analysed material was cDNA or gDNA that came from T cells, B-cell-depleted T cells, or PBMCs.

The assay was immunoSEQ multiplex PCR, and TCRdb's table has in-frame clones only and misses some. The sample lists 93,000 or so clones; over 75% were seen once. From germline, CDR1 is MGHRA and CDR2 YSYEKL. With 8 bases removed from V and 1 base from J, the gap between germline ends came to 15 bases. The CDR3 runs to 15 residues. This rearrangement joins TRBV4-1 to TRBJ1-5, with D possibly being TRBD1 (5 bases). The receptor was derived from a human donor in a cohort sampled during active or convalescent COVID-19. The sample consisted of peripheral blood. For the CDR3, the DNA is TGCGCCAGCTCGGCGACAGCAACGAGCAATCAGCCCCAGCATTTT. Translating it yields CASSATATSNQPQHF.